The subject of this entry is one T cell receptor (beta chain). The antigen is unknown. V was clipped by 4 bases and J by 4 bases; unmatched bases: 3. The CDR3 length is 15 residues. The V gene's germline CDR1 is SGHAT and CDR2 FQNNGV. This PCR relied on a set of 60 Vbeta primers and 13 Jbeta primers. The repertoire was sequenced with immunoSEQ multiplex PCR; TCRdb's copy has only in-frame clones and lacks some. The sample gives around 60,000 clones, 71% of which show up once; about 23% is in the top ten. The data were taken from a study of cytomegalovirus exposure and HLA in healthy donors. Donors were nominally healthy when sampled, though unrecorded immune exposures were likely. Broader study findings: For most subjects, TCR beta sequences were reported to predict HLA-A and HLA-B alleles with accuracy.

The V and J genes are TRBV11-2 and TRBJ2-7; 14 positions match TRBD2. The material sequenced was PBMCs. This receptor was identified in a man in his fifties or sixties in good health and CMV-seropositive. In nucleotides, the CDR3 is TGTGCCAGCAGCTCGAGACTAGCGGGAGGGTACGAGCAGTACTTC. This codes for CASSSRLAGGYEQYF.